These 20 T cell receptor beta chains came from one sample sequenced in a study of OX40 agonist ivuxolimab in advanced cancers. Libraries were prepared by immunoSEQ multiplex PCR; TCRdb keeps only in-frame clonotypes and omits some of them. The sample holds roughly 22,000 clones; about nine tenths are singletons and the top ten take over 25%. The sample in question was CD4+ or CD8+ T cells sorted from blood, obtained in a trial of the OX40 agonist ivuxolimab. The receptors come from an adult with an advanced solid tumor such as melanoma, head and neck, liver or kidney cancer.

In DNA form, the CDR3 reads TGTGCCAGCAGCTTGTTTCACAGGGGGAATCAGCCCCAGCATTTT. As protein: CASSLFHRGNQPQHF. The V and J genes are TRBV5-6 and TRBJ1-5; TRBD1 aligns across 8 bases. Trimming took 1 base from V and 4 from J; bases not matched to a gene: 4. The CDR3 has 15 residues. CDR1 and CDR2 from the germline V gene are SGHDT and YYEEEE.

The chain has TRBV9 and TRBJ2-5; 8 bases are shared with TRBD1. Germline V lookup: CDR1 SGDLS, CDR2 YYNGEE. The CDR3 sequence is 14 residues long. Losses at the gene ends were 3 bases for V and 9 bases for J; bases not matched to a gene: 10. The CDR3 nucleotides are TGTGCCAGCAGCGAAGGACAGGGTGTTCTGGCCCAGTACTTC. This codes for CASSEGQGVLAQYF. Full variable domain (remainder filled in from reference TRBV9 and TRBJ2-5): DSGVTQTPKHLITATGQRVTLRCSPRSGDLSVYWYQQSLDQGLQFLIQYYNGEERAKGNILERFSAQQFPDLHSELNLSSLELGDSALYFCASSEGQGVLAQYFGPGTRLLVL.

The chain has TRBV10-1 and TRBJ2-1, with a possible D match to TRBD1 (6 bases). Germline-derived CDR1 and CDR2 are WNHNN and SYGVQD (reference sequence). V was shortened by 2 bases and J by 7 bases, with 6 bases between the two germline ends. This CDR3 has 12 residues. CDR3 nucleotides: TGCGCCAGCAGTGAGAGGGGGAATGAGCAGTTCTTC. Translated, it gives CASSERGNEQFF.

This rearrangement joins TRBV7-2 to TRBJ1-5; weak D call: TRBD1 (5 bases). This CDR3 is 16 amino acids long. The ends were cut back, 4 bases at V and 3 bases at J, with 16 bases in the middle. Germline V gene sequence: CDR1 SGHTA, CDR2 FQGNSA. The CDR3 loop is CASSSPLGPINQPQHF. CDR3 in DNA: TGTGCCAGCAGCTCGCCCCTGGGGCCGATCAATCAGCCCCAGCATTTT.

CDR3 amino acids: CASSLSPGQIYGYTF. CDR3 DNA sequence: TGTGCCAGCAGCTTATCCCCGGGACAGATCTATGGCTACACCTTC. This chain links TRBV5-4 with TRBJ1-2, with TRBD1 matching over 7 bases. Germline V gene data show CDR1 as SGHNT and CDR2 as YYREEE (reference sequence). The CDR3 runs to 15 residues. V dropped 2 bases and J dropped 4; count of bases not matched to a gene: 8.

The gene calls are TRBV5-1 and TRBJ1-1; D remains unclear. Per germline, CDR1 SGHRS and CDR2 YFSETQ. This CDR3 has 13 amino acids. V lost 0 bases, J lost 6 bases, and 9 bases lay in between. The CDR3: CASSLEGPPEAFF. The CDR3 DNA is TGCGCCAGCAGCTTGGAGGGTCCCCCTGAAGCTTTCTTT.

The rearrangement joins TRBV28 to TRBJ1-5, with a possible D match to TRBD1 (6 bases). The CDR3 is 14 amino acids. V was trimmed by 4 bases and J by 5 bases, leaving 12 bases between them. Germline assignment: CDR1 MDHEN and CDR2 SYDVKM. The DNA of the CDR3 is TGTGCCAGCAGTTGGACAGAGGAGGATCAGCCCCAGCATTTT. Translation gives CASSWTEEDQPQHF. Full variable domain (missing parts from reference TRBV28 and TRBJ1-5): DVKVTQSSRYLVKRTGEKVFLECVQDMDHENMFWYRQDPGLGLRLIYFSYDVKMKEKGDIPEGYSVSREKKERFSLILESASTNQTSMYLCASSWTEEDQPQHFGDGTRLSIL.

This clone was picked up a small number of times. The gene calls are TRBV7-8 and TRBJ1-1; D remains unclear. Trimming left V 1 base short and J 10 bases short, with 7 bases between. The CDR3 is 11 residues long. CDR1 is SGHVS, CDR2 FQNEAQ, per germline. CDR3 sequence (DNA): TGTGCCAGCAGCTTAGGGACCCCAGCTTTCTTT. As protein: CASSLGTPAFF. Using reference TRBV7-8 and TRBJ1-1 for the parts outside the CDR3, the full variable domain is GAGVSQSPRYKVAKRGQDVALRCDPISGHVSLFWYQQALGQGPEFLTYFQNEAQLDKSGLPSDRFFAERPEGSVSTLKIQRTQQEDSAVYLCASSLGTPAFFGQGTRLTVV.

In its sample, this clone was seen once. One junction end does not reproduce the germline sequence, and a read error may be involved. The J gene is TRBJ2-5, the V gene TRBV5-6, with D hard to call. Germline CDR1 reads SGHDT; CDR2 reads YYEEEE. The CDR3 contains 13 residues. The CDR3 spells CASSLENPTIMNF. The CDR3 DNA is TGTGCCAGCAGCTTGGAGAACCCAACCATAATGAACTTC.

The sample holds a few counts of this clone. The chain carries TRBV14 and TRBJ1-5; D remains ambiguous. In germline, CDR1 is SGHDN, CDR2 FVKESK. The V end was cut by 4 bases, the J end by 0 bases, with 4 bases between. The CDR3 length is 13 residues. As DNA, the CDR3 is TGTGCCAGCAGCCTTTATAGCAATCAGCCCCAGCATTTT. Residues: CASSLYSNQPQHF. The full variable domain, rest sourced from reference TRBV14 and TRBJ1-5, is EAGVTQFPSHSVIEKGQTVTLRCDPISGHDNLYWYRRVMGKEIKFLLHFVKESKQDESGMPNNRFLAERTGGTYSTLKVQPAELEDSGVYFCASSLYSNQPQHFGDGTRLSIL.

V and J are TRBV20-1 and TRBJ1-1; TRBD1 might be the D (6 bases). In germline, CDR1 is DFQATT, CDR2 SNEGSKA (reference sequence). The CDR3 spans 11 residues. Between the trimmed V and J ends, which lost 5 bases and 5 bases, there was a span of 9 bases. The CDR3 here is CSAPDRTEAFF. As DNA, the CDR3 is TGCAGTGCTCCTGACAGGACTGAAGCTTTCTTT.

This chain joins TRBV12-5 and TRBJ1-4, with 10 bases that match TRBD1. The CDR3 has 17 residues. Germline lookup yields CDR1 LGHNT and CDR2 FRNRAP. Trimming cost V 4 bases and J 3 bases; bases outside gene matches: 8. The CDR3 reads CASGWTGTGASNEKLFF. The CDR3, as DNA: TGTGCTAGTGGTTGGACCGGGACAGGGGCGTCTAATGAAAAACTGTTTTTT.

This clone was found many times. At the DNA level, this CDR3 is encoded by other sequences in the same sample as well. V gene TRBV25-1 combines with J gene TRBJ2-5; D remains unclear. Trimming took 8 bases from V and 2 from J, leaving 3 bases between them. The germline gives CDR1 MGHDK, CDR2 SYGVNS. The CDR3 is 10 residues long. In nucleotides, the CDR3 is TGTGCCAGCGGACAAGAGACCCAGTACTTC. Protein sequence: CASGQETQYF.

This clone was recorded once. The gene calls are TRBV10-3 and TRBJ2-1, with 10 bases matching TRBD1. The CDR3 totals 16 residues. V dropped 3 bases and J dropped 4; count of bases not matched to a gene: 6. The germline CDR1 and CDR2 sequences are ENHRY and SYGVKD. CDR3: CAISDWTGGPYNEQFF. In DNA form, the CDR3 reads TGTGCCATCAGTGATTGGACAGGGGGTCCGTACAATGAGCAGTTCTTC.

The chain joins TRBV7-8 to TRBJ1-2; D unresolved. V was trimmed by 1 base and J by 4 bases, leaving 13 bases between them. The CDR3 is made up of 15 amino acids. Per germline, CDR1 SGHVS and CDR2 FQNEAQ. CDR3 loop: CASSLGGGPTYGYTF. The CDR3 DNA reads TGTGCCAGCAGCTTAGGTGGAGGACCAACCTATGGCTACACCTTC.

The rearrangement uses TRBV5-6 and TRBJ1-2, with a possible D match to TRBD1 (5 bases). The V end was cut by 0 bases, the J end by 4 bases, with 10 bases between. The V gene's germline CDR1 is SGHDT and CDR2 YYEEEE. The CDR3 contains 14 residues. The CDR3 DNA is TGTGCCAGCAGCTTGGGGGCAGGGACCTATGGCTACACCTTC. Translated: CASSLGAGTYGYTF.

This clone was detected only once. The rearrangement links TRBV1 to TRBJ2-1; the D call TRBD1 from the table was never checked on the DNA. TRBV1 is marked as a pseudogene. The CDR3 has 15 amino acids. The CDR3 is CTSSPSTGTVNEQFF. In DNA, the CDR3 is TGCACCAGCAGCCCATCAACCGGGACAGTTAATGAGCAGTTCTTC.

The V and J genes are TRBV4-2 and TRBJ1-1; D unclear. Germline loops: CDR1 LGHNA, CDR2 YNFKEQ. The CDR3 length is 13 residues. Trimming took off 5 bases at V and 5 bases at J, with 12 bases between the two ends. The CDR3 DNA is TGTGCCAGCAGCAAAAGGAGGAGTACTGAAGCTTTCTTT. Protein sequence: CASSKRRSTEAFF.

The chain links TRBV4-2 to TRBJ1-5; no definite D call. V lost 2 bases and J lost 2, with 10 bases in between. CDR1 is LGHNA, CDR2 YNFKEQ, per germline. There are 15 residues in the CDR3. The CDR3: CASSQWSGGNQPQHF. The CDR3 DNA follows: TGTGCCAGCAGCCAATGGAGTGGCGGCAATCAGCCCCAGCATTTT.

This clone was seen a few times. The DNA of the CDR3 is TGTGCCAGCAGTGAAGCAGGGAACTATGGCTACACCTTC. It specifies CASSEAGNYGYTF. J is TRBJ1-2 and V is TRBV2; D unclear. CDR3 length equals 13 residues. V dropped 0 bases and J dropped 2 bases, with 4 bases sitting between them. Germline assignment: CDR1 SNHLY and CDR2 FYNNEI.